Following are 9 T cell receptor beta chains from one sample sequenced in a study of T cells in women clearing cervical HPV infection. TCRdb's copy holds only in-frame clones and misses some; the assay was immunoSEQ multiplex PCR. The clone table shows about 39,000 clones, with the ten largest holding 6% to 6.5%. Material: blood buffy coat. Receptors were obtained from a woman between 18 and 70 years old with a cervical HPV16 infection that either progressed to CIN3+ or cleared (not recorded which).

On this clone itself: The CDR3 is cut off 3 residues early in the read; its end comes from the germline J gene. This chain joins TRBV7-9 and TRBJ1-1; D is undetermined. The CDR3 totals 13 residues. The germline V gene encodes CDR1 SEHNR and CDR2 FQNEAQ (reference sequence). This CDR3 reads CASSLVGNSEAFF. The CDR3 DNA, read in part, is TGTGCCAGCAGCTTAGTCGGTAATTCGGAA.

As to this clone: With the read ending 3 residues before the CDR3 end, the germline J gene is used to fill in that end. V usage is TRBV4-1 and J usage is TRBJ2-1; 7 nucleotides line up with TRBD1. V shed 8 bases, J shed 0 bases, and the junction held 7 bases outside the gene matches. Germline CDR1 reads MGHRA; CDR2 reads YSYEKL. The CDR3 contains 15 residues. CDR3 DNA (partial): TGCGCCAGCGATCGAGGGACAGACTCCTACAATGAG. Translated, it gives CASDRGTDSYNE. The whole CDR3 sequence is CASDRGTDSYNEQFF.

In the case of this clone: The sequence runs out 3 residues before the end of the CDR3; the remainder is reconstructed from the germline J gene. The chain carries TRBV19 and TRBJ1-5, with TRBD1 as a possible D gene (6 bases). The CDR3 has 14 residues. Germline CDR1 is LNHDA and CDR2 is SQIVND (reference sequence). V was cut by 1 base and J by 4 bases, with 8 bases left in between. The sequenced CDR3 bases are TGTGCCAGTAGTATAGCCCAGGGGAATCAGCCC. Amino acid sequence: CASSIAQGNQP. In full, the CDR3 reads CASSIAQGNQPQHF.

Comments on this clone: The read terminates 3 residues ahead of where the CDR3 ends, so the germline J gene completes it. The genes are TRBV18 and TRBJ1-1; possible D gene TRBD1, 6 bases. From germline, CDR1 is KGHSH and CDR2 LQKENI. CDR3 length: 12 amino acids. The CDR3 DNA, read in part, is TGTGCCAGCTCACCGGACAGAATCGAA. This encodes CASSPDRIE. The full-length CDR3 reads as CASSPDRIEAFF.

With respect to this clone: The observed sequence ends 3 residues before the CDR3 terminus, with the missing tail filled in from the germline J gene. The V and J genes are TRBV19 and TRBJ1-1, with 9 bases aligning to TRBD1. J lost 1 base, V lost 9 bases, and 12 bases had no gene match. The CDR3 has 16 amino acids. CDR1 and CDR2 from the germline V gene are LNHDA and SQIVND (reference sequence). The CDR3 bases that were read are TGTGCCAGCTCGCGGGGGACAGGGCAGGGGAACACTGAA. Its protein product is CASSRGTGQGNTE. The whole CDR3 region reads CASSRGTGQGNTEAFF.

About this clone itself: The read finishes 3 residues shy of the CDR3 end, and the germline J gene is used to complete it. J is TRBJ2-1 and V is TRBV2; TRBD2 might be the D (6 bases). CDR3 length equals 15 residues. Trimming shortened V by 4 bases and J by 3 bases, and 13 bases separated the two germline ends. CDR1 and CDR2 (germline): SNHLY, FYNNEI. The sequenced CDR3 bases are TGTGCCAGCAGTGCGGAGCGGGCCGTCTACAATGAG. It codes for CASSAERAVYNE. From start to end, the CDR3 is CASSAERAVYNEQFF.

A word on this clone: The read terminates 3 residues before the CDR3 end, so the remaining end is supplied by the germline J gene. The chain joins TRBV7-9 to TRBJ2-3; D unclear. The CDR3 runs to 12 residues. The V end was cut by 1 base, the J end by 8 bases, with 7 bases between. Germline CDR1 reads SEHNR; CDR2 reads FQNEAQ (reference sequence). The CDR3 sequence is CASSLEAPTQYF. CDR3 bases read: TGTGCCAGCAGCTTAGAGGCTCCTACG. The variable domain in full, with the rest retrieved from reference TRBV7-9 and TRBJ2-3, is DTGVSQNPRHKITKRGQNVTFRCDPISEHNRLYWYRQTLGQGPEFLTYFQNEAQLEKSRLLSDRFSAERPKGSFSTLEIQRTEQGDSAMYLCASSLEAPTQYFGPGTRLTVL.

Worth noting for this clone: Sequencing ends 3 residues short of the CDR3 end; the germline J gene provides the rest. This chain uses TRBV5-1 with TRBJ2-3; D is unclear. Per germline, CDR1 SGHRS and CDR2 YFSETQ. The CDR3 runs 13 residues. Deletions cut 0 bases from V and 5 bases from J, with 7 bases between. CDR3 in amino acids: CASSLDILDTQYF. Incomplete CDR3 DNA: TGCGCCAGCAGCTTGGATATTCTAGATACG.

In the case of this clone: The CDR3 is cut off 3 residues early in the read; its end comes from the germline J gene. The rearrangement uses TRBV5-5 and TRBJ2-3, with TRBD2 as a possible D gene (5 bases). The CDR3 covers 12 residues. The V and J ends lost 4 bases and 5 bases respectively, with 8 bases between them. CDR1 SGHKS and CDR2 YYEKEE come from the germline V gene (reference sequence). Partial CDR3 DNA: TGTGCCAGCAGCCCGGGGTTAGATACG. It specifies CASSPGLDT. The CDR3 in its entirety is CASSPGLDTQYF.